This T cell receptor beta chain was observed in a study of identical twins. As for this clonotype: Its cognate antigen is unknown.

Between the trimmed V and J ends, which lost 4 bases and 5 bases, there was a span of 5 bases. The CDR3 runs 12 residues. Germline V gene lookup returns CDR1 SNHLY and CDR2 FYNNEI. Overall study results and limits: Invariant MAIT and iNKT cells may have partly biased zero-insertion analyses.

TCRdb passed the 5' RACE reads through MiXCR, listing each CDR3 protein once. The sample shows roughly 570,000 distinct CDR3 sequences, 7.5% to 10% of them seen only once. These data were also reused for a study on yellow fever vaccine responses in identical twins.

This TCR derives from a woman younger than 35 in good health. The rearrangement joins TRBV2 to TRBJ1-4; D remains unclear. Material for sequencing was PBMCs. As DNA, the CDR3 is TGTGCCAGCAGTGTCAGAAATGAAAAACTGTTTTTT. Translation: CASSVRNEKLFF. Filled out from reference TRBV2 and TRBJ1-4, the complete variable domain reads EPEVTQTPSHQVTQMGQEVILRCVPISNHLYFYWYRQILGQKVEFLVSFYNNEISEKSEIFDDQFSVERPDGSNFTLKIRSTKLEDSAMYFCASSVRNEKLFFGSGTQLSVL.